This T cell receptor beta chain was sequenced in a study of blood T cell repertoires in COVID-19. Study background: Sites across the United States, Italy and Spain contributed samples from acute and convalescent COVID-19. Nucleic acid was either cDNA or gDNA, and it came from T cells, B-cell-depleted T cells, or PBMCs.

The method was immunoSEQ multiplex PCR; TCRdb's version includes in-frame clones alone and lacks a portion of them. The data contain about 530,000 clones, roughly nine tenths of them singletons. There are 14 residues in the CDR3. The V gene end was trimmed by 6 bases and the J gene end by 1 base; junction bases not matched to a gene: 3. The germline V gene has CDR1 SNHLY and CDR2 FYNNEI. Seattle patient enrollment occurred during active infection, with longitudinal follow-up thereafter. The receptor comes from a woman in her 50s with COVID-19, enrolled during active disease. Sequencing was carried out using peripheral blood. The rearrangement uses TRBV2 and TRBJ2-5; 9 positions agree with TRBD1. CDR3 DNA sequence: TGTGCCAGCAGCGGGACAGGGCCCCAAGAGACCCAGTACTTC. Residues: CASSGTGPQETQYF.